The sequence of this TCR beta chain was determined in a study of blood T cell repertoires in COVID-19. Study summary: Acute and convalescent COVID-19 samples came from the United States, Italy and Spain.

Losses at the gene ends were 5 bases for V and 6 bases for J; bases not matched to a gene: 6. The CDR3 contains 13 residues. Per the germline V gene, CDR1 is SEHNR and CDR2 is FQNEAQ (reference sequence). Under the authors' procedure: Amplification from reference gene primers served as the basis for estimated nucleated cell counts. Only in-frame clones appear in the TCRdb table, and some are missing; sequencing was by immunoSEQ multiplex PCR. V and J calls and clone size are as listed in that table; D and trimming were resolved from the DNA. The sample holds over 350,000 clones; 86% are singletons and the top ten take 1.4%.

The sequence was collected from a woman younger than 45 with active or convalescent COVID-19. Sequencing was carried out using peripheral blood. V usage is TRBV7-9 and J usage is TRBJ1-1; 7 bases line up with TRBD1. The CDR3 DNA reads as TGTGCCAGCAGCCGGACAGGATCCCCTGAAGCTTTCTTT. Residues: CASSRTGSPEAFF.